This T cell receptor beta chain was found in a study of T-cell memory formation after mild COVID-19. Study at large: Clusters of TCRs were largely donor specific.

Amplification by 5'RACE using constant-segment primers produced TCR alpha and TCR beta cDNA libraries that carried sample barcodes and UMIs. TCRdb used MiXCR to reprocess the 5' RACE reads, holding one entry per CDR3 protein. The table has hundreds of thousands of distinct CDR3 sequences, roughly 25% seen once. V lost 0 bases, J lost 7 bases, and 20 bases lay in between. The CDR3 is 16 amino acids. Germline-derived CDR1 and CDR2 are SGHRS and YFSETQ. A few counts support this clonotype. Its antigen is unknown. Overall study results and limits: The study found contracting CD4+ clones mainly in CM and EM and contracting CD8+ clones in EMRA. Proof of SARS-CoV-2 specificity was absent for the second-wave clones that crested on day 37.

This TCR was recovered from an adult woman who had mild COVID-19 (a few samples of this study predate the infection). Cell type and time point are not known. This rearrangement joins TRBV5-1 to TRBJ2-7; either TRBD1 or TRBD2 may supply D (5 bases each). Specimen: PBMCs or a T cell subset sorted from them (not recorded which). CDR3 nucleotides: TGCGCCAGCAGCTTGGCCGACGGGACCGCTCCTAAAGAGCAGTACTTC. This translates into CASSLADGTAPKEQYF. The whole variable domain, filled in from reference TRBV5-1 and TRBJ2-7, reads KAGVTQTPRYLIKTRGQQVTLSCSPISGHRSVSWYQQTPGQGLQFLFEYFSETQRNKGNFPGRFSGRQFSNSRSEMNVSTLELGDSALYLCASSLADGTAPKEQYFGPGTRLTVT.